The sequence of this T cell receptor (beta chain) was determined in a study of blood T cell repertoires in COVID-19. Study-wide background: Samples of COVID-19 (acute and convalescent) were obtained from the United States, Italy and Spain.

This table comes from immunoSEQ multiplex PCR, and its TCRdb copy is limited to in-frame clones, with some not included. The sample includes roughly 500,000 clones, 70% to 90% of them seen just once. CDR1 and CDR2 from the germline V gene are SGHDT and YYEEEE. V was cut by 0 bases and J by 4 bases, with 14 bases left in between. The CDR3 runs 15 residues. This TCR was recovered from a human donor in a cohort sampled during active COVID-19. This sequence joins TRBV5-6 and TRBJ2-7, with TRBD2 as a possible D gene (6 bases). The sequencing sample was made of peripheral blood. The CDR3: CASSLDGSGGYEQYF. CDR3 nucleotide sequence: TGTGCCAGCAGCTTGGACGGGTCCGGAGGGTACGAGCAGTACTTC.